The sequence of this T cell receptor (beta chain) was determined in a study of cytomegalovirus exposure and HLA in healthy donors. The PCR had 60 Vbeta and 13 Jbeta primers. Assay: immunoSEQ multiplex PCR; the TCRdb copy retains only in-frame clones and omits some. Here the sample spans 150,000 to 200,000 clones, about 80% being singletons. This clone has only a few counts. The sample comprised PBMCs. The receptor comes from a woman in her 30s in good health and CMV-seronegative.

CDR3 nucleotide sequence: TGTGCCAGCAGCTCGACTATGCCCTACGAGCAGTACTTC. This gives the protein CASSSTMPYEQYF. The chain has TRBV7-9 and TRBJ2-7; D might be TRBD2 (5 bases). The CDR3 is 13 residues long. V shed 4 bases and J shed 2 bases, with 9 bases lying between them. The germline gives CDR1 SEHNR, CDR2 FQNEAQ (reference sequence). The complete variable domain, with remaining parts taken from reference TRBV7-9 and TRBJ2-7, reads DTGVSQNPRHKITKRGQNVTFRCDPISEHNRLYWYRQTLGQGPEFLTYFQNEAQLEKSRLLSDRFSAERPKGSFSTLEIQRTEQGDSAMYLCASSSTMPYEQYFGPGTRLTVT.